The 8 T cell receptor beta chains presented below share a single source sample, sequenced in a study of shared clonotypes between healthy human individuals. Sequencing was performed with immunoSEQ multiplex PCR; in TCRdb, only in-frame clones are kept and a portion is missing. The sample shows over a million clones, approximately 98.5% of them seen only once. What was sequenced was naive CD4+ T cells sorted from blood. Regarding subset: CD45RA+ positively selected. These receptors originate from a man under 40 in good health.

The chain links TRBV6-6 to TRBJ1-5; the D is unclear. CDR1 is MNHNY and CDR2 is SVGAGI in the germline V gene (reference sequence). The V gene lost 5 bases and the J gene lost 8 bases, with 16 bases spanning the gap. CDR3 length: 14 amino acids. In nucleotides, the CDR3 is TGTGCCAGCAGTAACCGGGAACCCTGGGAGCCCCAGCATTTT. It translates to CASSNREPWEPQHF.

The V and J genes are TRBV28 and TRBJ1-3; D uncertain. Trimming pared 3 bases from V and 1 base from J, leaving 4 bases between. CDR1 and CDR2 (germline): MDHEN, SYDVKM. This CDR3 is built from 13 residues. In DNA, the CDR3 is TGTGCCAGCAGTTTGGATTCTGGAAACACCATATATTTT. Protein: CASSLDSGNTIYF.

The J gene is TRBJ2-3, the V gene TRBV4-2; TRBD2 aligns across 8 bases. V dropped 1 base and J dropped 4; count of bases not matched to a gene: 4. CDR3 length equals 15 residues. CDR1 and CDR2 (germline): LGHNA, YNFKEQ. Here the CDR3 reads CASSQGAGDADTQYF. DNA of the CDR3: TGTGCCAGCAGCCAAGGAGCGGGAGATGCAGATACGCAGTATTTT.

This sequence joins TRBV18 and TRBJ2-1; 7 nucleotides align to TRBD2. The CDR3 spans 18 residues. The germline gives CDR1 KGHSH, CDR2 LQKENI. Unmatched junction bases numbered 16, after V lost 3 bases and J lost 5 bases. The CDR3 is CASSPIPLGGKVNNEQFF. In DNA, the CDR3 is TGTGCCAGCTCACCCATCCCCTTGGGAGGGAAAGTCAACAATGAGCAGTTCTTC. The full variable domain, its missing parts supplied by reference TRBV18 and TRBJ2-1, is NAGVMQNPRHLVRRRGQEARLRCSPMKGHSHVYWYRQLPEEGLKFMVYLQKENIIDESGMPKERFSAEFPKEGPSILRIQQVVRGDSAAYFCASSPIPLGGKVNNEQFFGPGTRLTVL.

The chain's CDR3 is CASSLRGTGGYQPQHF. The CDR3 DNA reads TGTGCCAGCAGCTTACGCGGGACAGGGGGTTATCAGCCCCAGCATTTT. The chain joins TRBV28 to TRBJ1-5, with 11 nucleotides matching TRBD1. Trimming took 6 bases from V and 5 from J; bases not matched to a gene: 9. There are 16 residues in the CDR3. The V gene's germline CDR1 is MDHEN and CDR2 SYDVKM.

V and J are TRBV5-8 and TRBJ1-3; D gene ambiguous. Trimming shortened V by 1 base and J by 2 bases, and 4 bases separated the two germline ends. The CDR3 runs to 13 residues. Germline CDR1 SGHTS, CDR2 YDEGEE. CDR3 nucleotides: TGTGCCAGCAGCTTGCGCCCTGGAAACACCATATATTTT. This codes for CASSLRPGNTIYF.

V and J are TRBV6-1 and TRBJ2-1, with D perhaps matching TRBD2 (6 bases). V shed 6 bases and J shed 1 base, with 13 bases lying between them. Germline CDR1 MNHNS, CDR2 SASEGT. This CDR3 comprises 15 residues. The CDR3 reads CASSRLGGSYNEQFF. The CDR3 bases are TGTGCCAGCAGCCGACTAGGTGGTTCCTACAATGAGCAGTTCTTC.

The V gene is TRBV7-2, the J gene TRBJ2-3; 8 bases map to TRBD2. The CDR3 has 14 amino acids. Germline V gene sequence: CDR1 SGHTA, CDR2 FQGNSA. With V trimmed by 2 bases and J by 5 bases, 3 bases remained unmatched. Here the CDR3 DNA reads TGTGCCAGCAGCTTATCCAGCGGGAGAGATACGCAGTATTTT. Translation: CASSLSSGRDTQYF.